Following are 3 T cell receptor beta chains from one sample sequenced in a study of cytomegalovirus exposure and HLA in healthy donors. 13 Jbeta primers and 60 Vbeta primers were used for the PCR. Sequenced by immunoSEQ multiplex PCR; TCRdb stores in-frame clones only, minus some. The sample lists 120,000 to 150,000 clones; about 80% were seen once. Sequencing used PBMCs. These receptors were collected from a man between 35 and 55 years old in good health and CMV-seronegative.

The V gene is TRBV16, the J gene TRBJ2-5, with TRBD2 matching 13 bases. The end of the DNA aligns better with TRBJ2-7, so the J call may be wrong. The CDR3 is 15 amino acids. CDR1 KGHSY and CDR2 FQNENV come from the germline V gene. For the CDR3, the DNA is TGTGCCAGCAGTTGGACTAGCGGGAGTTTCTACGAGCAGTACTTC. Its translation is CASSWTSGSFYEQYF.

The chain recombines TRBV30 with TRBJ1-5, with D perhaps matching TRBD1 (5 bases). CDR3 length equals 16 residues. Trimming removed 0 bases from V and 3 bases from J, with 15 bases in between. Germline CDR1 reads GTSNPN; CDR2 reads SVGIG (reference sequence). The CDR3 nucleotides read TGTGCCTGGAGTGTAAGGGGCGGGGGACCCAATCAGCCCCAGCATTTT. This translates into CAWSVRGGGPNQPQHF.

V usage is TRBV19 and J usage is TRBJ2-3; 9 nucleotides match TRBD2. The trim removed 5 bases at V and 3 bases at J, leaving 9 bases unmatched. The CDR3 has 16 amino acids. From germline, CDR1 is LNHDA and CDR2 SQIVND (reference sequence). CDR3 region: CASSSIPAGGTDTQYF. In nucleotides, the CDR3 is TGTGCCAGTAGTTCTATCCCAGCGGGAGGTACAGATACGCAGTATTTT.